This TCR beta chain was sequenced for a study of immune evolution from preneoplasia to lung adenocarcinoma. General study points: Later-stage lesions appeared to have more T cells, more diversity, less clonality.

J lost 6 bases, V lost 3 bases, and 10 bases had no gene match. This CDR3 is 15 amino acids long. Germline V gene sequence: CDR1 PRHDT, CDR2 FYEKMQ (reference sequence). Here immunoSEQ multiplex PCR was the method, and the copy in TCRdb shows in-frame clones only, minus some. The repertoire includes some 7,000 clones, 78% of them detected once, and 6.4% sits in the top ten. To note about this clone: The antigen remains undetermined.

Resections took place in Japan or China from the mid-2010s to the late 2010s. Histologic diagnosis was independently verified by two lung pathologists. J is TRBJ2-7 and V is TRBV13; 8 nucleotides agree with TRBD2. The receptor was derived from a person aged 55-85 years with lung adenocarcinoma. The specimen was FFPE adjacent normal lung tissue. CDR3 amino acids: CASSFGSSGMAEQYF. CDR3 DNA sequence: TGTGCCAGCAGCTTCGGAAGTAGCGGGATGGCCGAGCAGTACTTC.